This T cell receptor beta chain was found in a study of blood T cells in healthy people across ages. V lost 3 bases and J 7 bases, leaving 16 bases between the germline ends. In germline, CDR1 is DFQATT, CDR2 SNEGSKA (reference sequence). The CDR3 covers 13 residues. A second PCR, run for roughly 6 to 11 cycles, used a sample-barcoded 5' primer plus a J-beta primer mix. Every molecule of cDNA carried a tag from a template-switch adaptor with 12 random nucleotides. One entry per CDR3 protein, called by TCRdb with MiXCR from the 5' RACE reads. Here the sample spans 600,000 or so distinct CDR3 sequences, about 30% being singletons.

The receptor's source is a woman older than 75 in good health. Source material: blood. The chain uses TRBV20-1 and TRBJ2-7; tentatively, D is TRBD2 (5 bases). The CDR3 nucleotides are TGCAGTGCTAGGCCCCCCCCGGGATCGGAGCAGTACTTC. This gives the protein CSARPPPGSEQYF.